Following are 15 T cell receptor beta chains from one sample sequenced in a study of T cells in Graves' hyperthyroidism and ophthalmopathy. Template material for amplifying TCR beta CDR3 regions consisted of RNA transcripts. The HTBI primer set served for first-round RT-PCR of the TCR CDR3. MiXCR was run by TCRdb on the multiplex PCR reads, yielding one entry per CDR3 protein. The sample includes a few hundred thousand distinct CDR3 sequences, more than 12% of them seen just once. Sequenced input: blood. Receptor source: a woman younger than 45 with Graves' hyperthyroidism.

This clonotype was counted at least ten times. The V gene is TRBV30, the J gene TRBJ2-3; D may be TRBD1 or TRBD2 (5 bases each). The germline gives CDR1 GTSNPN, CDR2 SVGIG (reference sequence). Trimming removed 1 base at V and 6 bases at J, with 8 bases between. The CDR3 length is 12 residues. CDR3: CAWSGEGDTQYF. As DNA, the CDR3 is TGTGCCTGGAGTGGCGAGGGGGATACGCAGTATTTT.

There are a few counts of this clonotype. The CDR3 DNA is TGTGCCAGCAGTGCACCCCGCAGGCTCTCCTACGAGCAGTACTTC. Its translation: CASSAPRRLSYEQYF. The chain links TRBV28 to TRBJ2-7; D uncertain. In germline, CDR1 is MDHEN, CDR2 SYDVKM. This CDR3 region has 15 residues. V was pared by 5 bases and J by 0 bases, with 14 bases between.

This clonotype has ten or more counts. The chain combines TRBV7-9 with TRBJ2-7, with 9 nucleotides matching TRBD2. The J segment lost 3 bases and the V segment lost 6 bases, leaving 6 bases of the junction unmatched. Germline V CDR1 and CDR2: SEHNR, FQNEAQ (reference sequence). The CDR3 length is 14 residues. The CDR3 nucleotides read TGTGCCAGCAGAGGGACTAGCTTAGACTACGAGCAGTACTTC. Protein: CASRGTSLDYEQYF.

In the case of this clonotype: It may be a read error: a sequence one base away is much more abundant. V gene TRBV9 combines with J gene TRBJ2-7; D could derive from TRBD1 or TRBD2 (5 bases each). Germline V lookup: CDR1 SGDLS, CDR2 YYNGEE. This CDR3 comprises 16 residues. As DNA, the CDR3 is TGTGCCAGCAGCATAGGCCCAGGGATAGGGACCTACGAGCAGTGCTTC. Protein product: CASSIGPGIGTYEQCF.

This clonotype was picked up many times. The gene calls are TRBV10-3 and TRBJ1-1; D is possibly TRBD1 (6 bases). V shed 6 bases and J shed 1 base, with 15 bases lying between them. CDR1 ENHRY and CDR2 SYGVKD come from the germline V gene. This CDR3 has 15 residues. The CDR3 DNA reads as TGTGCCATCAGGACTACCGGGACAACGAACACTGAAGCTTTCTTT. Protein product: CAIRTTGTTNTEAFF.

This clonotype was seen ten or more times. The CDR3 region is CASSARTGDTEAFF. For the CDR3, the DNA is TGTGCCAGCAGCGCCCGGACAGGGGACACTGAAGCTTTCTTT. This chain links TRBV11-3 with TRBJ1-1; 9 nucleotides agree with TRBD1. The CDR3 is 14 residues long. Germline-derived CDR1 and CDR2 are SGHNT and YENEEA. J lost 3 bases, V lost 5 bases, and 4 bases had no gene match. Supplemented by reference TRBV11-3 and TRBJ1-1, the full variable domain reads EAGVVQSPRYKIIEKKQPVAFWCNPISGHNTLYWYLQNLGQGPELLIRYENEEAVDDSQLPKDRFSAERLKGVDSTLKIQPAELGDSAVYLCASSARTGDTEAFFGQGTRLTVV.

This clonotype was counted many times. The chain combines TRBV11-2 with TRBJ1-1; D is possibly TRBD1 (6 bases). Trimming removed 5 bases from V and 2 bases from J, with 15 bases in between. The CDR3 contains 15 residues. The germline CDR1 and CDR2 sequences are SGHAT and FQNNGV. The CDR3 DNA sequence: TGTGCCAGCAGCCCCCCGAGGACAGAAAACACTGAAGCTTTCTTT. It yields the protein CASSPPRTENTEAFF. Complete variable domain (other parts from reference TRBV11-2 and TRBJ1-1): EAGVAQSPRYKIIEKRQSVAFWCNPISGHATLYWYQQILGQGPKLLIQFQNNGVVDDSQLPKDRFSAERLKGVDSTLKIQPAKLEDSAVYLCASSPPRTENTEAFFGQGTRLTVV.

This clonotype was detected only a few times. This chain joins TRBV20-1 and TRBJ1-2; D unresolved. The CDR3 length is 12 residues. Germline assignment: CDR1 DFQATT and CDR2 SNEGSKA (reference sequence). V dropped 1 base and J dropped 2 bases, with 5 bases sitting between them. CDR3 loop: CSARGGNYGYTF. In nucleotides, the CDR3 is TGCAGTGCTAGAGGCGGGAACTATGGCTACACCTTC.

This clonotype was seen many times. This chain uses TRBV7-2 with TRBJ2-3; 7 nucleotides line up with TRBD2. This CDR3 is 19 amino acids long. V was clipped by 1 base and J by 0 bases; unmatched bases: 13. The germline CDR1 and CDR2 sequences are SGHTA and FQGNSA. The chain's CDR3 is CASSLVFGGGPSSTDTQYF. In DNA, the CDR3 is TGTGCCAGCAGCTTAGTGTTCGGGGGAGGGCCCTCTAGCACAGATACGCAGTATTTT.

This clonotype was counted many times. The chain employs TRBV6-1 and TRBJ2-2; D gene uncertain. Germline V lookup: CDR1 MNHNS, CDR2 SASEGT. This CDR3 contains 15 residues. The V gene lost 1 base and the J gene lost 5 bases, with 11 bases spanning the gap. In DNA, the CDR3 is TGTGCCAGCAGTGAAGTAATCGGTCGGACCGGGGAGCTGTTTTTT. Its protein is CASSEVIGRTGELFF.

The chain carries TRBV19 and TRBJ1-2, with 7 nucleotides matching TRBD1. Trimming took 10 bases from V and 4 from J; bases not matched to a gene: 6. The CDR3 length is 12 residues. CDR1 and CDR2 from the germline V gene are LNHDA and SQIVND (reference sequence). In DNA, the CDR3 is TGTGCCACTTCCGGGACAGCCTATGGCTACACCTTC. Protein sequence: CATSGTAYGYTF.

The sample holds a few counts of this clonotype. This CDR3 is CASSFANTGELFF. The CDR3 bases are TGCGCCAGCAGTTTCGCGAACACCGGGGAGCTGTTTTTT. V is TRBV10-2 and J is TRBJ2-2; D uncertain. Trimming stripped 5 bases from V and 0 bases from J, with 4 bases between. The CDR3 is made up of 13 amino acids. The germline V gene has CDR1 WSHSY and CDR2 SAAADI.

This chain links TRBV28 with TRBJ2-6; TRBD1 matches 7 bases. J gave up 2 bases and V 4 bases, and 2 bases lay outside the gene matches. Germline V gene data show CDR1 as MDHEN and CDR2 as SYDVKM. There are 15 residues in the CDR3. CDR3 loop: CASSSTGTGANVLTF. The CDR3 DNA reads as TGTGCCAGCAGTTCGACAGGGACTGGGGCCAACGTCCTGACTTTC.

This clonotype was counted only a few times. This chain uses TRBV5-1 with TRBJ2-1, with 7 bases matching TRBD2. The CDR3 consists of 14 residues. V shed 1 base and J 8 bases; nucleotides not matched to a gene: 6. Germline V gene lookup returns CDR1 SGHRS and CDR2 YFSETQ. The CDR3 here is CASSLTAGRDEQFF. CDR3 nucleotide sequence: TGCGCCAGCAGCTTGACAGCGGGGCGGGATGAGCAGTTCTTC.

This clonotype came up a few times. This sequence joins TRBV3-1 and TRBJ2-1; possibly TRBD2 for D (5 bases). The CDR3 is 17 amino acids. V gave up 0 bases and J gave up 0 bases, with 12 bases separating them. CDR1 LGHDT and CDR2 YNNKEL come from the germline V gene (reference sequence). CDR3 bases: TGTGCCAGCAGCCAAGAACGGCGGGTCGTCTCCTACAATGAGCAGTTCTTC. The encoded protein is CASSQERRVVSYNEQFF.